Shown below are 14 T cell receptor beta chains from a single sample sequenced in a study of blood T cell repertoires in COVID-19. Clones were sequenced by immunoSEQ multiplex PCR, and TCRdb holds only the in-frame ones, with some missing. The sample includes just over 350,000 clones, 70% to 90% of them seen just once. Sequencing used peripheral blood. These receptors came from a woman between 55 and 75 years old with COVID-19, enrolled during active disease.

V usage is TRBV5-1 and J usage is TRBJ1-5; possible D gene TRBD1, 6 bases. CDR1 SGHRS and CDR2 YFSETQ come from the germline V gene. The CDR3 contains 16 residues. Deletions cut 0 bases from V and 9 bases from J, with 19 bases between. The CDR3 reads CASSLGDTGGLRPQHF. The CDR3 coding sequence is TGCGCCAGCAGCTTGGGGGACACCGGGGGGTTGAGGCCCCAGCATTTT.

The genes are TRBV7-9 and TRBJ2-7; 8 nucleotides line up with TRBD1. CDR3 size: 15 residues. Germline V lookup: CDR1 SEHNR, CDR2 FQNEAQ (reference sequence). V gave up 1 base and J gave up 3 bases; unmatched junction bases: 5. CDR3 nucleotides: TGTGCCAGCAGCTTAGGGTCGACAGGGGTCTACGAGCAGTACTTC. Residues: CASSLGSTGVYEQYF. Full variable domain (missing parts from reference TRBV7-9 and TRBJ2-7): DTGVSQNPRHKITKRGQNVTFRCDPISEHNRLYWYRQTLGQGPEFLTYFQNEAQLEKSRLLSDRFSAERPKGSFSTLEIQRTEQGDSAMYLCASSLGSTGVYEQYFGPGTRLTVT.

CDR3 protein: CASSLDRARDGELFF. The CDR3 DNA reads TGTGCCAGCAGCCTCGACAGGGCCCGCGACGGGGAGCTGTTTTTT. The rearrangement links TRBV9 to TRBJ2-2, with 7 bases aligning to TRBD1. The CDR3 consists of 15 residues. Germline CDR1 is SGDLS and CDR2 is YYNGEE. With V trimmed by 4 bases and J by 7 bases, 10 bases remained unmatched.

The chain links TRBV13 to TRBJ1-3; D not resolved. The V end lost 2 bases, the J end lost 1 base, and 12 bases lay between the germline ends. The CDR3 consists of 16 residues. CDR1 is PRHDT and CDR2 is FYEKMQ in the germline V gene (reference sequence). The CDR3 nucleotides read TGTGCCAGCAGCTTAAGTGGCGGGTTGTCTGGAAACACCATATATTTT. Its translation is CASSLSGGLSGNTIYF.

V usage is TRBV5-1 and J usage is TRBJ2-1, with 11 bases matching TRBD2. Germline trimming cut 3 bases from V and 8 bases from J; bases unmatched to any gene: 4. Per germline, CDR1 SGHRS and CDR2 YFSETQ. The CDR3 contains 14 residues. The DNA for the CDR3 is TGCGCCAGCAGCTCTAGCGGGGGGATGGATGAGCAGTTCTTC. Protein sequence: CASSSSGGMDEQFF. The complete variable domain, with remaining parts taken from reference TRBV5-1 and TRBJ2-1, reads KAGVTQTPRYLIKTRGQQVTLSCSPISGHRSVSWYQQTPGQGLQFLFEYFSETQRNKGNFPGRFSGRQFSNSRSEMNVSTLELGDSALYLCASSSSGGMDEQFFGPGTRLTVL.

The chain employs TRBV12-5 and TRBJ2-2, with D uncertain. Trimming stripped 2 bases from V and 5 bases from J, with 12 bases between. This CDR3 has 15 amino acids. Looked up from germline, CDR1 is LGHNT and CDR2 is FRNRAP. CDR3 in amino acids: CASGLTDDGTGELFF. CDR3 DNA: TGTGCTAGTGGTTTGACAGACGACGGAACCGGGGAGCTGTTTTTT.

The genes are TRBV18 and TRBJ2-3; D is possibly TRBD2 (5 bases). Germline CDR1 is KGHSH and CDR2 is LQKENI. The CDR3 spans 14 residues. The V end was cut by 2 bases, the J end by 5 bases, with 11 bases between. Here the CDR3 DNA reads TGTGCCAGCTCACCAGGAGGAGAGGGAGATACGCAGTATTTT. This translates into CASSPGGEGDTQYF.

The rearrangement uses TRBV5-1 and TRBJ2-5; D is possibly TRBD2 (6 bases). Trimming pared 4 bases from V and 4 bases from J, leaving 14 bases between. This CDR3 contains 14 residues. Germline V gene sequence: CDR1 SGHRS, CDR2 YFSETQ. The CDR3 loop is CASSRVGLRETQYF. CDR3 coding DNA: TGCGCCAGCAGCAGGGTGGGACTGCGAGAGACCCAGTACTTC.

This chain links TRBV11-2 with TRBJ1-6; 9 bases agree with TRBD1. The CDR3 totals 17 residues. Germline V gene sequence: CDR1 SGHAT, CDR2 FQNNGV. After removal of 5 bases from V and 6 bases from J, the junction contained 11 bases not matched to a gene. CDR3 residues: CASSLRQGGTSNSPLHF. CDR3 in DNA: TGTGCCAGCAGCCTTCGACAGGGGGGCACTTCTAATTCACCCCTCCACTTT.

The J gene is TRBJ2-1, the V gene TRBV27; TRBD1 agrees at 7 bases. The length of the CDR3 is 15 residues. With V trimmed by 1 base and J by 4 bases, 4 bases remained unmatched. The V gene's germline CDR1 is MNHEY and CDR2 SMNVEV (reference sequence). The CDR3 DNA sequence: TGTGCCAGCAGTTTATTAGGACAGGTATACAATGAGCAGTTCTTC. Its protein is CASSLLGQVYNEQFF.

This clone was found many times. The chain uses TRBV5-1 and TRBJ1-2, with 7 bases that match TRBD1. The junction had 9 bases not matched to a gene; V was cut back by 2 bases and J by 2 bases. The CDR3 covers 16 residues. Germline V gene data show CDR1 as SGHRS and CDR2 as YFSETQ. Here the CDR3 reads CASSLTSGTANYGYTF. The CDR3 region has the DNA TGCGCCAGCAGCTTAACCTCCGGGACAGCGAACTATGGCTACACCTTC.

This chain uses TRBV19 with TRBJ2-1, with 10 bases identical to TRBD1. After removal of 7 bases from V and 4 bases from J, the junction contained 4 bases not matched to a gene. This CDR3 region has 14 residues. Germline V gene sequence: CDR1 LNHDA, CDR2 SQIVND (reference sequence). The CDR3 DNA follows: TGTGCCAGTACCCCGGGACAGGGGTACAATGAGCAGTTCTTC. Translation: CASTPGQGYNEQFF.

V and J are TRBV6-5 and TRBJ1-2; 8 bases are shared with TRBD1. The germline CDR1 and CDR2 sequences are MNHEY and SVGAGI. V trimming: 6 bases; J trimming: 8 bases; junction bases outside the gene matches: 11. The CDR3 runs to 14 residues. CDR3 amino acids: CASRDRQGTGGYTF. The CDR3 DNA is TGTGCCAGCAGGGACAGACAGGGGACCGGAGGCTACACCTTC.

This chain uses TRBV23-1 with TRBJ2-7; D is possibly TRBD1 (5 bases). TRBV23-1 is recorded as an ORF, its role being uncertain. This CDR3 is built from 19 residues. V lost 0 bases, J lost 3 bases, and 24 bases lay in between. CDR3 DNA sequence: TGCGCCAGCAGTCAATCTCAGGGAAACCACTTACACGACCTCTACGAGCAGTACTTC. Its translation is CASSQSQGNHLHDLYEQYF.